What follows are 7 T cell receptor beta chains derived from one specimen sequenced in a study of blood T cell repertoires in COVID-19. Sequencing was performed with immunoSEQ multiplex PCR; in TCRdb, only in-frame clones are kept and a portion is missing. The profile shows about 110,000 clones, over 65% of them singletons. The specimen sequenced was peripheral blood. These receptors all come from a woman aged 40 to 50 with acute or convalescent COVID-19.

The chain recombines TRBV29-1 with TRBJ2-1; perhaps TRBD1 as D (5 bases). CDR1 is SQVTM, CDR2 ANQGSEA, per germline. CDR3 size: 10 residues. V lost 3 bases to trimming and J lost 12 bases, with 9 bases between them. The CDR3 is CSVERQGQFF. Here the CDR3 DNA reads TGCAGCGTTGAGCGGCAGGGGCAGTTCTTC.

The CDR3 DNA sequence: TGTGCCAGCAGCGATCTAGCGGGGGGACTCCCGGAGCAGTTCTTC. Residues: CASSDLAGGLPEQFF. The rearrangement joins TRBV5-8 to TRBJ2-1; 11 bases line up with TRBD2. The CDR3 length is 15 residues. From germline, CDR1 is SGHTS and CDR2 YDEGEE. V trimming: 4 bases; J trimming: 10 bases; junction bases outside the gene matches: 10.

The chain combines TRBV15 with TRBJ2-2; D is unclear. Trimming shortened V by 0 bases and J by 3 bases, and 5 bases separated the two germline ends. This CDR3 is built from 14 residues. In germline, CDR1 is LNHNV, CDR2 YYDKDF (reference sequence). CDR3 sequence reads: CATSRESYTGELFF. The CDR3 DNA reads TGTGCCACCAGCAGAGAATCATACACCGGGGAGCTGTTTTTT.

The rearrangement joins TRBV10-1 to TRBJ2-2, with 9 bases matching TRBD2. This CDR3 has 14 residues. The V and J ends lost 6 bases and 7 bases, in that order; junction bases with no gene match: 6. Germline V gene lookup returns CDR1 WNHNN and CDR2 SYGVQD (reference sequence). CDR3 DNA: TGCGCCAGCAGCACGACTAGCGGCGGCGGGGAGCTGTTTTTT. As protein: CASSTTSGGGELFF.

The chain employs TRBV18 and TRBJ2-3; 10 positions agree with TRBD2. V lost 3 bases, J lost 1 base, and 1 base stayed unmatched. CDR3 size: 15 residues. Germline V lookup: CDR1 KGHSH, CDR2 LQKENI. CDR3 region: CASSPTSGGTDTQYF. CDR3 sequence (DNA): TGTGCCAGCTCACCCACTAGCGGGGGCACAGATACGCAGTATTTT.

The chain joins TRBV14 to TRBJ2-1; 8 bases agree with TRBD1. V gave up 5 bases and J gave up 6 bases; unmatched junction bases: 15. CDR1 and CDR2 from the germline V gene are SGHDN and FVKESK. There are 17 residues in the CDR3. The CDR3 DNA reads TGTGCCAGCAGCGGGTTAGGACAGGGCGGAAACGGCAATGAGCAGTTCTTC. Translated, it gives CASSGLGQGGNGNEQFF.

The J gene is TRBJ1-5, the V gene TRBV27; D not certain. This CDR3 is built from 15 residues. V was trimmed by 6 bases and J by 4 bases, leaving 16 bases between them. Germline-derived CDR1 and CDR2 are MNHEY and SMNVEV (reference sequence). The CDR3 DNA reads as TGTGCCAGCAGACCTACCGGCGGGGAGAATCAGCCCCAGCATTTT. Translating gives CASRPTGGENQPQHF.